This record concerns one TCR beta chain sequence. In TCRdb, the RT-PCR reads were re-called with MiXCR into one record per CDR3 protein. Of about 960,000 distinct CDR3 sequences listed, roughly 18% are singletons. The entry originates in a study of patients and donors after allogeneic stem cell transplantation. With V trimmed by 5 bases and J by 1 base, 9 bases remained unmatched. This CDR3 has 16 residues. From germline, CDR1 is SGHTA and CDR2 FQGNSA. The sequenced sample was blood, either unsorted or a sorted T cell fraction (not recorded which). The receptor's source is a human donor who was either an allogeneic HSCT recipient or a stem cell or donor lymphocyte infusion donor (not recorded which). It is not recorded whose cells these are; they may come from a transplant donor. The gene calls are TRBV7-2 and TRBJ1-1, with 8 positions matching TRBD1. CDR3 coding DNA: TGTGCCAGCAGCGGGCGGACAGGGTATGGGAACACTGAAGCTTTCTTT. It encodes CASSGRTGYGNTEAFF.